The sequence of this T cell receptor beta chain was determined in a study of blood T cell repertoires in COVID-19. Overall study: PBMCs, B-cell-depleted T cells, or T cells were the source of the cDNA or gDNA that made up the material.

Method: immunoSEQ multiplex PCR; TCRdb's copy keeps in-frame clones and lacks some. The data contain a few hundred thousand clones, roughly 88% of them seen just once; the ten biggest clones take up about 1%. This CDR3 has 15 residues. V dropped 8 bases and J dropped 4; count of bases not matched to a gene: 11. CDR1 and CDR2 (germline): MNHNY, SVGAGI (reference sequence). Resolution of symptoms, clearance, or two negative PCRs was present in recovered Cohort 3 donors. This clonotype was sampled from a young woman who had recovered from COVID-19. The genes are TRBV6-6 and TRBJ1-3; 7 positions agree with TRBD1. Sequenced material: PBMCs or T cells enriched from blood (not recorded which). The CDR3 region has the DNA TGTGCCAGCCCTGGGCGACAGGGCGTAGGAAACACCATATATTTT. Amino acids: CASPGRQGVGNTIYF.